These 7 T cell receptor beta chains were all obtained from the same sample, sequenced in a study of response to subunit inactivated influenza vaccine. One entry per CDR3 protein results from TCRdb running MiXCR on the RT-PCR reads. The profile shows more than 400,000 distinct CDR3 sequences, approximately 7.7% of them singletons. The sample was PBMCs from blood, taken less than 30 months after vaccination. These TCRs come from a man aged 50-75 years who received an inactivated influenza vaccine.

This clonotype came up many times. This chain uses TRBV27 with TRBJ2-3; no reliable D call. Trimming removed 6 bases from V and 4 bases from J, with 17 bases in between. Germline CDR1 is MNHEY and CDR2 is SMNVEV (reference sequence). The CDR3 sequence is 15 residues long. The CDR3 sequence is CASSADPDGADTQYF. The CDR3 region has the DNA TGTGCCAGCAGCGCAGACCCGGACGGCGCAGATACGCAGTATTTT.

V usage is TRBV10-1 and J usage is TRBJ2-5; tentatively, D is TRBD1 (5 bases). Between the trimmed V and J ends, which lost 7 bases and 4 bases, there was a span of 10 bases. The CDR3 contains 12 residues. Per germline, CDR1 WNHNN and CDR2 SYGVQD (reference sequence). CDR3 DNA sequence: TGCGCCAGCACGACTGGGGCAGAGACCCAGTACTTC. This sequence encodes CASTTGAETQYF.

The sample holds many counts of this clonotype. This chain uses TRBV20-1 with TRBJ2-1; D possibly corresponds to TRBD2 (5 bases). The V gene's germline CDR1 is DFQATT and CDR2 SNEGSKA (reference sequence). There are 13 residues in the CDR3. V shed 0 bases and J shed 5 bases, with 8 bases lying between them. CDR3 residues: CSARDRRDNEQFF. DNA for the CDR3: TGCAGTGCTAGAGATCGGCGGGACAATGAGCAGTTCTTC.

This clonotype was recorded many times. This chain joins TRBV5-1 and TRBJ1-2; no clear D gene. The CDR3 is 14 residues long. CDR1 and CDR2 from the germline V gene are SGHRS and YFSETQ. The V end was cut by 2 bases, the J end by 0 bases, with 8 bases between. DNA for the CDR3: TGCGCCAGCAGCTTTACAGACGCTAACTATGGCTACACCTTC. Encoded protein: CASSFTDANYGYTF.

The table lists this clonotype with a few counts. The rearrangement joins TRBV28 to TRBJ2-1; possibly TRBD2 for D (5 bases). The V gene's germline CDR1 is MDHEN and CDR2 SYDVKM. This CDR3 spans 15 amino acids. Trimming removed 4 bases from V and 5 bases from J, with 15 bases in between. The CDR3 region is CASSWGARMDNEQFF. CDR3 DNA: TGTGCCAGCAGTTGGGGAGCTAGAATGGACAATGAGCAGTTCTTC.

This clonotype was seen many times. CDR3 sequence: CASGPGQGFPYGYTF. The CDR3 DNA sequence: TGTGCCAGCGGTCCGGGACAGGGTTTTCCCTATGGCTACACCTTC. V gene TRBV14 combines with J gene TRBJ1-2, with 9 bases lining up with TRBD1. Germline CDR1 and CDR2: SGHDN and FVKESK. V was pared by 8 bases and J by 4 bases, with 11 bases of the junction left unmatched. The CDR3 contains 15 residues.

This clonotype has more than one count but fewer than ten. DNA of the CDR3: TGTGCCAGCGGGCTGCTGAACACTGAAGCTTTCTTT. Translation: CASGLLNTEAFF. The V call is TRBV5-6, the J call TRBJ1-1; D is uncertain. Germline lookup yields CDR1 SGHDT and CDR2 YYEEEE. This CDR3 has 12 residues. With 7 bases removed from V and 0 bases from J, the gap between germline ends came to 7 bases.